This TCR beta chain is from a study of blood T cells in healthy people across ages. About the research overall: Template switching caught about one barcoded beta molecule for each two T cells.

Through a sample-barcoded 5' primer and a J-beta primer mix, a second PCR was run for roughly 6 to 11 cycles. TCRdb analysed the 5' RACE reads with MiXCR anew, one entry per CDR3 protein. The table shows fewer than 1.5 million distinct CDR3 sequences, with approximately 42% occurring only once. Donors gave roughly 10 milliliters of peripheral blood apiece. V gave up 1 base and J gave up 10 bases, with 11 bases separating them. The CDR3 sequence is 12 residues long. In germline, CDR1 is LGHDT, CDR2 YNNKEL (reference sequence). V is TRBV3-1 and J is TRBJ2-7; D gene uncertain. The specimen was blood. The sequence derives from a woman between 18 and 29 years old in good health. CDR3 in amino acids: CASSQGKVGQYF. DNA for the CDR3: TGTGCCAGCAGCCAAGGGAAGGTCGGCCAGTACTTC.